The T cell receptor beta chain described here comes from a study of shared clonotypes between healthy human individuals. Study results and caveats: As a rule, naive subsets had a larger estimated richness than memory subsets.

Concerning this clone: Its antigen is currently unknown.

The protocol was immunoSEQ multiplex PCR, while the TCRdb copy is restricted to in-frame clones and leaves out a portion. The table has 2 million to 2.5 million clones, 90% to 97% seen once. Trimming took 5 bases from V and 5 from J; bases not matched to a gene: 10. In germline, CDR1 is SGHTA, CDR2 FQGNSA. This CDR3 has 15 residues. HIV-negative, healthy adults without recent acute infections or vaccinations were the donors. Sequenced sample: naive CD4+ T cells sorted from blood. Subset indicated: CD45RA+ positively selected. This sequence originates from a man younger than 35 in good health. This sequence joins TRBV7-2 and TRBJ2-3; 7 nucleotides line up with TRBD1. The DNA for the CDR3 is TGTGCCAGCAGCATGAATCAGGGGGTTTTAGATACGCAGTATTTT. Translation gives CASSMNQGVLDTQYF.